This note documents a single T cell receptor (beta chain) sequence. Antigen unknown. The sample comes from a study of shared clonotypes between healthy human individuals. Study-wide background: CD4 naive cells filled three plates per donor, CD4 memory three, CD8 naive two and CD8 memory one.

The ends were cut back, 11 bases at V and 2 bases at J, with 20 bases in the middle. The germline V gene has CDR1 SNHLY and CDR2 FYNNEI. There are 15 residues in the CDR3. Study results and caveats: Researchers found naive subsets generally carried larger estimated richness than memory subsets. The four-donor shared clonotypes exceeded non-shared clonotypes in generation probability, with non-shared ones scoring lower.

The genomic DNA of each subset was split evenly across several immunoSEQ plates. Profiling relied on immunoSEQ multiplex PCR, and the TCRdb table lists in-frame clones only, not all of them. This table holds about 580,000 clones, roughly 98% found once. Positively selected for CCR7, the CD45RO-negative cells used as naive CD8 cells excluded terminally differentiated effector memory CD45RA+ cells. The sequence derives from a man aged 30-40 years in good health. The specimen sequenced was naive CD8+ T cells sorted from blood. The J gene is TRBJ2-3, the V gene TRBV2, with a tentative D call TRBD2 (5 bases). DNA for the CDR3: TGTGCCGGTAGGCGTTTTGTGGACTCCACAGATACGCAGTATTTT. Its protein is CAGRRFVDSTDTQYF. The whole variable domain, filled in from reference TRBV2 and TRBJ2-3, reads EPEVTQTPSHQVTQMGQEVILRCVPISNHLYFYWYRQILGQKVEFLVSFYNNEISEKSEIFDDQFSVERPDGSNFTLKIRSTKLEDSAMYFCAGRRFVDSTDTQYFGPGTRLTVL.